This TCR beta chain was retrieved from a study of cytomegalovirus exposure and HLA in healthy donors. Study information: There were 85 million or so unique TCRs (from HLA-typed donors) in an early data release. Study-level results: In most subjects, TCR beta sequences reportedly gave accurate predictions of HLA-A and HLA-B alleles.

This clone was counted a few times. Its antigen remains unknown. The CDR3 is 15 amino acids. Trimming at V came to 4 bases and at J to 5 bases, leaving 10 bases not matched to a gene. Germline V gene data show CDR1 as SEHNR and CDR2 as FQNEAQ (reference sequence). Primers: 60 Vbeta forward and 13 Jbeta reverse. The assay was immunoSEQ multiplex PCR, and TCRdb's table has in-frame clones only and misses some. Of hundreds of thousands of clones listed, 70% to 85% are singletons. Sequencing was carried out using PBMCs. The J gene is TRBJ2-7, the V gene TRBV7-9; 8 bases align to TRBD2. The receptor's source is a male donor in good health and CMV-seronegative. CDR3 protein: CASSSLVGLAHEQYF. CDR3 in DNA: TGTGCCAGCAGCTCCCTTGTCGGACTAGCCCACGAGCAGTACTTC.